This T cell receptor (beta chain) was retrieved from a study of beta chain features in type 1 diabetes. Via the markers CD45RO/CCR7/CD25/CD127/CD95/CD27, stem cell-like memory, regulatory, central memory and naive CD4+ cells were sorted. For this clone: Its antigen remains unidentified.

The sequenced template was cDNA made from the entire isolated RNA. Assay used: immunoSEQ multiplex PCR; TCRdb lists only in-frame clones, some missing. The sample contains 250,000 to 350,000 clones, roughly 15% of which appear only once. Notes on the study in general: A moderate, significant TCRB CDR3 shortening appeared in type 1 diabetes across four CD4+ subsets. Individuals with type 1 diabetes displayed fewer insertions and more deletions at VDJ junctions. Amplification by PCR could prefer shorter templates, with the same effect in patients and controls.

There are 14 residues in the CDR3. Trimming shortened V by 5 bases and J by 3 bases, and 12 bases separated the two germline ends. In germline, CDR1 is SSHAT, CDR2 FNYEAQ (reference sequence). The sequence derives from a man between 18 and 29 years old with type 1 diabetes. The sequenced sample consisted of naive CD4+ T cells from blood. The chain joins TRBV7-7 to TRBJ2-3; the D is unclear. The CDR3 DNA is TGTGCCAGCAGCCCCTCGGGTGGGACAGATACGCAGTATTTT. Amino acids: CASSPSGGTDTQYF.